These T cell receptor beta chains were read from a single sample in a study of cytomegalovirus exposure and HLA in healthy donors. The repertoire was sequenced with immunoSEQ multiplex PCR; TCRdb's copy has only in-frame clones and lacks some. The sample gives 200,000 or so clones, 80% to 85% of which show up once; approximately 6.3% is in the top ten. The sequenced sample was PBMCs. These receptors all come from a man aged 40-50 years in good health and CMV-seropositive. The CDR3 runs from the conserved cysteine through the conserved F or W. A D gene is named only where the DNA matches it firmly. Size values are once, few and many counts, or a class for expanded clones, and some rows have none.

CDR3nt,CDR3aa,v_gene,j_gene,abundance,d_gene
TGCGCCAGCAGTTCCGGGACTAGCGGGGGCCCTGGGGAGCTGTTTTTT,CASSSGTSGGPGELFF,TRBV10-2,TRBJ2-2,.,TRBD2
TGTGCCAGCAGCTTAGGACAGGCAACTAGCACAGATACGCAGTATTTT,CASSLGQATSTDTQYF,TRBV11-2,TRBJ2-3,once,.
TGTGCCAGCAGCCCCCGGGAAGATGGAAACACCATATATTTT,CASSPREDGNTIYF,TRBV7-8,TRBJ1-3,.,.
TGTGCCAGCAGCGGACACCAACTAGCGGGGGCCGAGCAGTACTTC,CASSGHQLAGAEQYF,TRBV7-2,TRBJ2-7,.,TRBD2
TGTGCCAGCAGCCTGGGCAGGGGATCGAATAATTCACCCCTCCACTTT,CASSLGRGSNNSPLHF,TRBV7-2,TRBJ1-6,.,.
TGTGCCAGCAGCTCTCAGGGTGGACAAGAGACCCAGTACTTC,CASSSQGGQETQYF,TRBV7-3,TRBJ2-5,.,.
TGTGCCAGCAGTTTTCGGGAGGGCTATGGCTACACCTTC,CASSFREGYGYTF,TRBV27,TRBJ1-2,.,.
TGTGCCAGCAGCACCGAACAGGGCAACTATGGCTACACCTTC,CASSTEQGNYGYTF,TRBV5-4,TRBJ1-2,.,.
TGTGCCAGCAGGGAATCCAGCTCCGGGACAGGACACTTC,CASRESSSGTGHF,TRBV11-2,TRBJ1-2,.,TRBD1
TGTGCCAGCACTCCCTCGACAGGGGCAATCTACGAGCAGTACTTC,CASTPSTGAIYEQYF,TRBV27,TRBJ2-7,.,TRBD1
TGTGCCAGCAGTTTTTATGGCAGGGGGCCAGATACGCAGTATTTT,CASSFYGRGPDTQYF,TRBV28,TRBJ2-3,.,TRBD1